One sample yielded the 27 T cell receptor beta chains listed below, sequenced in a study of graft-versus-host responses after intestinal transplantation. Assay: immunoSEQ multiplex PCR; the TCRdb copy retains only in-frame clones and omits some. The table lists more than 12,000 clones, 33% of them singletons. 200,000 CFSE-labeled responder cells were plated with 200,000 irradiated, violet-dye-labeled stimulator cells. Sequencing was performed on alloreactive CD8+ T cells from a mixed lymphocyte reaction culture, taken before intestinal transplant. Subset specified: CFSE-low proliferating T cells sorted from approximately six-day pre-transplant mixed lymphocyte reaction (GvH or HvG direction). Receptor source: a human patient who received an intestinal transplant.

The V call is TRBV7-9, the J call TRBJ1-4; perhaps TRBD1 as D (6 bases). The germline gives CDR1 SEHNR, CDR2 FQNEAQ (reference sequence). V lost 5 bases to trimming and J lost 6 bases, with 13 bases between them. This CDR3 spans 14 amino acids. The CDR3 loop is CASSPVGGDEKLFF. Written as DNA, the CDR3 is TGTGCCAGCAGCCCTGTAGGGGGGGATGAAAAACTGTTTTTT.

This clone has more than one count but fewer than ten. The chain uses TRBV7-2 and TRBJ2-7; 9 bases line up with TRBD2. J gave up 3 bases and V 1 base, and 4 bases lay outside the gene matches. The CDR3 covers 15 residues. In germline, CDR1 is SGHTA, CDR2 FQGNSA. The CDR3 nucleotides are TGTGCCAGCAGCTTAGTTCTAGCGGGGAGCTACGAGCAGTACTTC. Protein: CASSLVLAGSYEQYF.

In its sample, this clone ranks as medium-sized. The CDR3 nucleotides are TGTGCCAGCAGTTACGAGGTTTCCTATGGCTACACCTTC. Translating gives CASSYEVSYGYTF. V and J are TRBV6-5 and TRBJ1-2; D is undetermined. The CDR3 is made up of 13 amino acids. V gave up 2 bases and J gave up 4 bases, with 8 bases separating them. CDR1 and CDR2 (germline): MNHEY, SVGAGI.

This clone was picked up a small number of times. CDR3 protein: CASRKRGNQPQHF. The CDR3 region has the DNA TGTGCCAGCAGGAAGAGGGGGAATCAGCCCCAGCATTTT. The V call is TRBV28, the J call TRBJ1-5, with D possibly matching TRBD1 (6 bases). The V and J ends lost 6 bases and 4 bases respectively, with 10 bases between them. The V gene's germline CDR1 is MDHEN and CDR2 SYDVKM. This CDR3 is 13 amino acids long.

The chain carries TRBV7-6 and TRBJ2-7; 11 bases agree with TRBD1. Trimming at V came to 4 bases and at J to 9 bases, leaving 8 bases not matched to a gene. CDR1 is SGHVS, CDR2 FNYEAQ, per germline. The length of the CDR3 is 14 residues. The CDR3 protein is CASSSGTGGGGQYF. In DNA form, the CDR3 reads TGTGCCAGCAGCTCCGGGACAGGGGGAGGAGGGCAGTACTTC.

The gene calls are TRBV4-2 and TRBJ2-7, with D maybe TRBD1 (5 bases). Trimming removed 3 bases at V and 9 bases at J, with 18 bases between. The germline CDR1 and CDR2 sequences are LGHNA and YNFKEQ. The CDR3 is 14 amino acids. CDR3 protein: CASSQDQDITRQYF. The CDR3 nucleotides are TGTGCCAGCAGCCAGGATCAGGACATTACGAGGCAGTACTTC.

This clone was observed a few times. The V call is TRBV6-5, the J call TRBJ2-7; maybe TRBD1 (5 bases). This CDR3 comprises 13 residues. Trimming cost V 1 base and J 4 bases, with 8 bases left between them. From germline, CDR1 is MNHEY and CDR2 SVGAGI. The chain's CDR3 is CASSYFTGYEQYF. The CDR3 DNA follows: TGTGCCAGCAGTTACTTCACAGGATACGAGCAGTACTTC.

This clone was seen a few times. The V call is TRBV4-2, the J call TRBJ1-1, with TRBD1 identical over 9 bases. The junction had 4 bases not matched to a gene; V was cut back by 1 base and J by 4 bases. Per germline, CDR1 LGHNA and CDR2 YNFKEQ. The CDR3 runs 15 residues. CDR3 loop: CASSQAGQGVTEAFF. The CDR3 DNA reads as TGTGCCAGCAGCCAAGCGGGACAGGGAGTCACTGAAGCTTTCTTT.

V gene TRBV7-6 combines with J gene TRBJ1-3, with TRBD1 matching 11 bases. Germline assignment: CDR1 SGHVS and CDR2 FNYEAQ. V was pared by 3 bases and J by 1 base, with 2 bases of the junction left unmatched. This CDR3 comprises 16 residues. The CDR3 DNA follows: TGTGCCAGCAGCTTTGGGACAGGGGGTTCTGGAAACACCATATATTTT. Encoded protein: CASSFGTGGSGNTIYF.

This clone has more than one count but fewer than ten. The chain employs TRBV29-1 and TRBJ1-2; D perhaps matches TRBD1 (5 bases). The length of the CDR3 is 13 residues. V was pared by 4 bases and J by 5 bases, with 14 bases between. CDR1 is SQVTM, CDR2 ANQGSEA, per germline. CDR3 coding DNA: TGCAGCGTTGTGGGAACAGGATTATATGGCTACACCTTC. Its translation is CSVVGTGLYGYTF.

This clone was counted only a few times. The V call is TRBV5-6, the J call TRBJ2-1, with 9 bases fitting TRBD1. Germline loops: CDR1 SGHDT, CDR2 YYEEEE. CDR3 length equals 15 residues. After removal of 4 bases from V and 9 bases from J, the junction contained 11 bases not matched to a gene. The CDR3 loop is CASSVEGQGGTEQFF. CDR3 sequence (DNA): TGTGCCAGCAGCGTCGAGGGACAGGGAGGGACTGAGCAGTTCTTC.

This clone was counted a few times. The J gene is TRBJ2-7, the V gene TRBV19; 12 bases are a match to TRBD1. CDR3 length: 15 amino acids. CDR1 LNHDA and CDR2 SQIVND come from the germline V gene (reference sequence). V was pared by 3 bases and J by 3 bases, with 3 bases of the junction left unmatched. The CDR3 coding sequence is TGTGCCAGTAGTATCGGGACAGGGGGCCACTACGAGCAGTACTTC. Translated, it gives CASSIGTGGHYEQYF. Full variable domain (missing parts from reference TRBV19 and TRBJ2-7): DGGITQSPKYLFRKEGQNVTLSCEQNLNHDAMYWYRQDPGQGLRLIYYSQIVNDFQKGDIAEGYSVSREKKESFPLTVTSAQKNPTAFYLCASSIGTGGHYEQYFGPGTRLTVT.

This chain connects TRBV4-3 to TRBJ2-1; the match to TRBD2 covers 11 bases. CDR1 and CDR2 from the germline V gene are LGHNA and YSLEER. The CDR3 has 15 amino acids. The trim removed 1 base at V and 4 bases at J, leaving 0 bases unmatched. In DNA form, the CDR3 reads TGCGCCAGCAGCCAAGGGACTAGCGGGTACAATGAGCAGTTCTTC. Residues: CASSQGTSGYNEQFF.

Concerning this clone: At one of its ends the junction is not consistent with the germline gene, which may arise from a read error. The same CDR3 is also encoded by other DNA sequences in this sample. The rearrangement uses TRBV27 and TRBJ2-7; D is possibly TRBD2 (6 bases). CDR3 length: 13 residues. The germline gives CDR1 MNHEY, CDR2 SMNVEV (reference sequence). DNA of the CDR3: TGTGCCAGCAGGCCGGGAGTGGCCTATGAGCAGTACTTC. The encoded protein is CASRPGVAYEQYF.

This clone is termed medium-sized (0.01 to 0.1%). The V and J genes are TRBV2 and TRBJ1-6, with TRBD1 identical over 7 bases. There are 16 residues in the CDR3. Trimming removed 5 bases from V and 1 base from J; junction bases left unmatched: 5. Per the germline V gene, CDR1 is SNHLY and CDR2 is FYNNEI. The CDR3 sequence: CASSSTDRSYNSPLHF. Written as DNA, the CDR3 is TGTGCCAGCAGTAGTACGGACAGGTCCTATAATTCACCCCTCCACTTT. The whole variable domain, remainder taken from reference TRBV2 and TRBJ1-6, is EPEVTQTPSHQVTQMGQEVILRCVPISNHLYFYWYRQILGQKVEFLVSFYNNEISEKSEIFDDQFSVERPDGSNFTLKIRSTKLEDSAMYFCASSSTDRSYNSPLHFGNGTRLTVT.

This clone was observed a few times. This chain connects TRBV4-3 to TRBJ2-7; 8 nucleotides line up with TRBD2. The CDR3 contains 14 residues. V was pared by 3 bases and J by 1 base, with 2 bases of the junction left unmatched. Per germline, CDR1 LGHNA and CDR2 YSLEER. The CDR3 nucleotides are TGCGCCAGCAGCCACGGGGGGGGTTCCTACGAGCAGTACTTC. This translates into CASSHGGGSYEQYF.

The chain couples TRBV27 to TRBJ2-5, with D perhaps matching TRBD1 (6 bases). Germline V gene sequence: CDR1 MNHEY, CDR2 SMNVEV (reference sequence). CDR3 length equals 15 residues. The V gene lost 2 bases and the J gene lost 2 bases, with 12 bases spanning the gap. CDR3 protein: CASSLNRGIQETQYF. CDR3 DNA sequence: TGTGCCAGCAGTTTAAATAGGGGGATTCAAGAGACCCAGTACTTC.

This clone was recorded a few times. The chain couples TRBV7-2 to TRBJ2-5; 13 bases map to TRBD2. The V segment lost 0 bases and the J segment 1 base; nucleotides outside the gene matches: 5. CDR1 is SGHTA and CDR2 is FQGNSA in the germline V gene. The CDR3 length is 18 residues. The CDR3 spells CASSLAGGLAGLQETQYF. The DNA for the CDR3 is TGTGCCAGCAGCTTAGCGGGGGGACTAGCGGGGCTCCAAGAGACCCAGTACTTC.

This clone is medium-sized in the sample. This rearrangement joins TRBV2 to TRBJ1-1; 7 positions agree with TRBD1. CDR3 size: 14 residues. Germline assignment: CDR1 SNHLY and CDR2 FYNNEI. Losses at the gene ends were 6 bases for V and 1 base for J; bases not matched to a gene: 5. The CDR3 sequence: CASREGQSNTEAFF. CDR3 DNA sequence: TGTGCCAGCAGGGAGGGACAGTCGAACACTGAAGCTTTCTTT.

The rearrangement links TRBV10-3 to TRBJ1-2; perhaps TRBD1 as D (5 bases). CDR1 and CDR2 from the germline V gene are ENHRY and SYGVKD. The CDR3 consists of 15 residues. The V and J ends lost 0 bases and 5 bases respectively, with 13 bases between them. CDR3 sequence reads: CAISESHDSVYGYTF. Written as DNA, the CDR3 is TGTGCCATCAGTGAGTCACACGACAGCGTTTATGGCTACACCTTC.

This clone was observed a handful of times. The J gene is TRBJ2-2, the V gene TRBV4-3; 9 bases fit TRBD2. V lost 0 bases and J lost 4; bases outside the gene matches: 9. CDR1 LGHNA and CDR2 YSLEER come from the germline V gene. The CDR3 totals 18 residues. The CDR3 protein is CASSQDSGGLARTGELFF. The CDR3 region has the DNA TGCGCCAGCAGCCAAGATAGTGGAGGACTAGCGCGCACCGGGGAGCTGTTTTTT.

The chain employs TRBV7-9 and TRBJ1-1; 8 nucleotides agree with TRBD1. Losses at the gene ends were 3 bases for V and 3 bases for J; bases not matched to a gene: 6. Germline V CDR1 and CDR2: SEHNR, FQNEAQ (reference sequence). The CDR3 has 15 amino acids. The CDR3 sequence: CASSLSTGVHTEAFF. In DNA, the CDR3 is TGTGCCAGCAGCTTGTCGACAGGGGTTCACACTGAAGCTTTCTTT.

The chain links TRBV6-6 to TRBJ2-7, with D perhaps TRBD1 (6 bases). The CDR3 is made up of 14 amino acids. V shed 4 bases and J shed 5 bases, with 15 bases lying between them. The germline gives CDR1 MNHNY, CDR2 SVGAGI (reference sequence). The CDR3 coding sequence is TGTGCCAGCAGTTCGTCAGGGGAAGGGGACGAGCAGTACTTC. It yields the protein CASSSSGEGDEQYF.

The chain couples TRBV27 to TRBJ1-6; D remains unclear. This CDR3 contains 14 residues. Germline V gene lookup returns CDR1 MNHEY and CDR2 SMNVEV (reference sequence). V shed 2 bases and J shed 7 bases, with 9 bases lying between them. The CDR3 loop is CASSLLGENSPLHF. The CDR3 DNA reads TGTGCCAGCAGTTTACTGGGCGAGAATTCACCCCTCCACTTT.

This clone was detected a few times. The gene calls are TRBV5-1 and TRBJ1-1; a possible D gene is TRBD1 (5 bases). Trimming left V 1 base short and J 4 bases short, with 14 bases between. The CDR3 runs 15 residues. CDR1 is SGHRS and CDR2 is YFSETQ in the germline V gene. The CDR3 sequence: CASSLTSGGGTEAFF. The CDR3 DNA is TGCGCCAGCAGCTTGACCTCTGGCGGGGGCACTGAAGCTTTCTTT.

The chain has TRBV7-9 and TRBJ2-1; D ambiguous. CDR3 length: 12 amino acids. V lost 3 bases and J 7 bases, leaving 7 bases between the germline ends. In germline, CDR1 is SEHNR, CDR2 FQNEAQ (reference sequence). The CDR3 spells CASSFSLNEQFF. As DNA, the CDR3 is TGTGCCAGCAGCTTTAGTTTAAATGAGCAGTTCTTC.

DNA for the CDR3: TGTGCCTGGAGTGGTCCTGTGAACACTGAAGCTTTCTTT. Translated, it gives CAWSGPVNTEAFF. The chain couples TRBV30 to TRBJ1-1; no reliable D call. The length of the CDR3 is 13 residues. With 1 base removed from V and 0 bases from J, the gap between germline ends came to 6 bases. Germline lookup yields CDR1 GTSNPN and CDR2 SVGIG (reference sequence).